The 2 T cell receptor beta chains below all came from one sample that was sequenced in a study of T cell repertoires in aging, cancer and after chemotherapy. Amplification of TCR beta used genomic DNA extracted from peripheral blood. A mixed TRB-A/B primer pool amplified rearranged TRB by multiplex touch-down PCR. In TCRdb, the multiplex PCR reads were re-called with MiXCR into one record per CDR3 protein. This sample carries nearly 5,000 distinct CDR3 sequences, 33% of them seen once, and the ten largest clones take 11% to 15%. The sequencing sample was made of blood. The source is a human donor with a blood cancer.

The CDR3 spells CASRKEIARGGGSPLHF. CDR3 in DNA: TGTGCCAGTAGGAAAGAAATCGCCAGGGGAGGTGGATCACCCCTCCACTTT. The rearrangement joins TRBV19 to TRBJ1-6; D perhaps matches TRBD1 (6 bases). Germline-derived CDR1 and CDR2 are LNHDA and SQIVND (reference sequence). The V end was cut by 6 bases, the J end by 10 bases, with 25 bases between. The CDR3 loop spans 17 amino acids.

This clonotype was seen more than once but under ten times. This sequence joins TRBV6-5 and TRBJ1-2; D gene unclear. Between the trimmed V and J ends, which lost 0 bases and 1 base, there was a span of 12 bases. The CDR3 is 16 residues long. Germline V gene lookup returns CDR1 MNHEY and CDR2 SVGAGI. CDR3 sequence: CASSYSVGDVNYGYTF. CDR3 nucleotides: TGTGCCAGCAGTTACTCCGTCGGGGATGTTAACTATGGCTACACCTTC.